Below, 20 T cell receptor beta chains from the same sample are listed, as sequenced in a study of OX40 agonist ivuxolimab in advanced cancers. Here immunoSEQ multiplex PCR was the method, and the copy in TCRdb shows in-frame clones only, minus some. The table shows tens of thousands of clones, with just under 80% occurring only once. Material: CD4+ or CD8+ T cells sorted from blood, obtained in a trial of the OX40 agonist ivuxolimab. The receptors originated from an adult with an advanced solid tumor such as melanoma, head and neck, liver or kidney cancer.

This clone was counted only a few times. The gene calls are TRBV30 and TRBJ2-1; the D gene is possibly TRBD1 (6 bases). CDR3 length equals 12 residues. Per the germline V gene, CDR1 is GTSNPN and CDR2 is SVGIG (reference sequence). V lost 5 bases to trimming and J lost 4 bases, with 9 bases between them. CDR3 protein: CAWGGDYNEQFF. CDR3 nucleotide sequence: TGTGCCTGGGGGGGCGATTACAATGAGCAGTTCTTC.

The DNA for the CDR3 is TGTGCCAGCTCACCCGCTACGGGAGCTGGAGAGACCCAGTACTTC. Its translation: CASSPATGAGETQYF. The V call is TRBV18, the J call TRBJ2-5; perhaps TRBD2 as D (6 bases). This CDR3 is 15 amino acids long. Trimming took off 3 bases at V and 4 bases at J, with 15 bases between the two ends. The germline CDR1 and CDR2 sequences are KGHSH and LQKENI. Based on the CDR3 plus reference TRBV18 and TRBJ2-5, the full variable domain is NAGVMQNPRHLVRRRGQEARLRCSPMKGHSHVYWYRQLPEEGLKFMVYLQKENIIDESGMPKERFSAEFPKEGPSILRIQQVVRGDSAAYFCASSPATGAGETQYFGPGTRLLVL.

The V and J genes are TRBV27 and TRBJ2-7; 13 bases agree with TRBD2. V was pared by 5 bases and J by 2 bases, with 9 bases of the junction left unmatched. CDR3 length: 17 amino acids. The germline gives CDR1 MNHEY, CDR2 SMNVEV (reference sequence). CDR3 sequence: CASSPGTSGTVTYEQYF. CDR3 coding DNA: TGTGCCAGCAGTCCCGGGACTAGCGGGACCGTAACCTACGAGCAGTACTTC.

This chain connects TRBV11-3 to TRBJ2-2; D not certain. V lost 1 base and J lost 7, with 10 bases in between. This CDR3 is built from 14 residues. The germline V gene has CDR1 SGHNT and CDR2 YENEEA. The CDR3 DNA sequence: TGTGCCAGCAGCTTAGTAACCGGCGGCGGGGAGCTGTTTTTT. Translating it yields CASSLVTGGGELFF.

The CDR3 nucleotides read TGTGCCAGCAAGGTGGGGAGCCACACTGAAGCTTTCTTT. This gives the protein CASKVGSHTEAFF. V is TRBV6-5 and J is TRBJ1-1; D gene unclear. Germline loops: CDR1 MNHEY, CDR2 SVGAGI. V shed 7 bases and J shed 3 bases, with 12 bases lying between them. The CDR3 contains 13 residues.

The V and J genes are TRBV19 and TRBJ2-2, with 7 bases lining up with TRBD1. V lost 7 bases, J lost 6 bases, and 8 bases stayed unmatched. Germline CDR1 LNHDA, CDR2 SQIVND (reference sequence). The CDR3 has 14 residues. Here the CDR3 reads CASMRTGGAGELFF. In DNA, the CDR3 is TGTGCCAGTATGAGGACAGGTGGTGCCGGGGAGCTGTTTTTT.

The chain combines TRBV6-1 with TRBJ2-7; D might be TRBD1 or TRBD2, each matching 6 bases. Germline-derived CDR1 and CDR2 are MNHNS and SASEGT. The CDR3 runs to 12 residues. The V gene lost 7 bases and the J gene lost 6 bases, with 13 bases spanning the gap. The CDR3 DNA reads TGTGCCAGCAATGGGGGGCTACGCGAGCAGTACTTC. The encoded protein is CASNGGLREQYF.

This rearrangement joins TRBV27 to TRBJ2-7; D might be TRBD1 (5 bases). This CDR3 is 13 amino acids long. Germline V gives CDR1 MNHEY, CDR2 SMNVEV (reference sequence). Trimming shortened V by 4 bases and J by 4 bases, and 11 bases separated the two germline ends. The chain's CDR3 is CASSWGRSYEQYF. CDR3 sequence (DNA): TGTGCCAGCAGTTGGGGCAGGTCTTACGAGCAGTACTTC.

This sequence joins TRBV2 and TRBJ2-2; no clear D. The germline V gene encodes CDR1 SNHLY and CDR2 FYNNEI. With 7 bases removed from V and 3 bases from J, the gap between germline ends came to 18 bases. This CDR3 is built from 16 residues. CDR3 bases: TGTGCCAGCACCCTAAACGCGAGTATGGACACCGGGGAGCTGTTTTTT. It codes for CASTLNASMDTGELFF.

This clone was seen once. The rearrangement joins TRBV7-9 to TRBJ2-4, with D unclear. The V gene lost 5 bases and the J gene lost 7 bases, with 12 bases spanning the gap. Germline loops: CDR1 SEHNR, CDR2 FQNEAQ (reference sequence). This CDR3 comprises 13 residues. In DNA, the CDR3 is TGTGCCAGCAGCCTCCGCGACAACAACATTCAGTACTTC. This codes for CASSLRDNNIQYF.

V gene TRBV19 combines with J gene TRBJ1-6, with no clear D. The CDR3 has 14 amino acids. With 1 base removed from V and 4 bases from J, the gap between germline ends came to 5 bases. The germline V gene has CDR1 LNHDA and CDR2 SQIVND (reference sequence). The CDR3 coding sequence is TGTGCCAGTAGTATAGGGGTATATAATTCACCCCTCCACTTT. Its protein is CASSIGVYNSPLHF.

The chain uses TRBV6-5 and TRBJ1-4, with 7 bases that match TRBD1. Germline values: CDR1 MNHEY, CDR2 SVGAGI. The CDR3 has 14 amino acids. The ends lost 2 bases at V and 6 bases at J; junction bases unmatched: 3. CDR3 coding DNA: TGTGCCAGCAGTTACCGGGGGACAGATGAAAAACTGTTTTTT. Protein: CASSYRGTDEKLFF.

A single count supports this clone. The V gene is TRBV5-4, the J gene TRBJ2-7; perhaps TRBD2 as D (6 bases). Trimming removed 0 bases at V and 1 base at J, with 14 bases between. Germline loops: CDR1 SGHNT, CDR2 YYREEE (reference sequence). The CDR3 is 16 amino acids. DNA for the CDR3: TGTGCCAGCAGCTTGGCCGGAGCGGAGGGATCCTACGAGCAGTACTTC. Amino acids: CASSLAGAEGSYEQYF.

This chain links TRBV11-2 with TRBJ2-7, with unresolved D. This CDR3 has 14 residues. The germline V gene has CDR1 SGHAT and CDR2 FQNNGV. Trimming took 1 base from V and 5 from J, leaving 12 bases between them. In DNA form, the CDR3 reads TGTGCCAGCAGCTTAGTTTGGGAAAGGGACGAGCAGTACTTC. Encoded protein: CASSLVWERDEQYF.

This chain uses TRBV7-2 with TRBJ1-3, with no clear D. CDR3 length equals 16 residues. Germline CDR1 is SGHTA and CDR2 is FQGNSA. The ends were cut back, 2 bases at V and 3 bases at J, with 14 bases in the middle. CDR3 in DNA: TGTGCCAGCAGCTTAAACCCCGGGTTATTTGGAAACACCATATATTTT. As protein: CASSLNPGLFGNTIYF. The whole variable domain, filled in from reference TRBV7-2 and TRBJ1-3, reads GAGVSQSPSNKVTEKGKDVELRCDPISGHTALYWYRQSLGQGLEFLIYFQGNSAPDKSGLPSDRFSAERTGGSVSTLTIQRTQQEDSAVYLCASSLNPGLFGNTIYFGEGSWLTVV.

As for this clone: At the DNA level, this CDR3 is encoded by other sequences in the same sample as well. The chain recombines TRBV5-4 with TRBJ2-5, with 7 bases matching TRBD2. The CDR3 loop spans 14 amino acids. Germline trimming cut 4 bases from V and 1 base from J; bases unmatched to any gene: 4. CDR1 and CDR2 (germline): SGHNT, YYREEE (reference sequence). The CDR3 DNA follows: TGTGCCAGCAGCCTCCCGGGAGGCCAAGAGACCCAGTACTTC. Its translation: CASSLPGGQETQYF.

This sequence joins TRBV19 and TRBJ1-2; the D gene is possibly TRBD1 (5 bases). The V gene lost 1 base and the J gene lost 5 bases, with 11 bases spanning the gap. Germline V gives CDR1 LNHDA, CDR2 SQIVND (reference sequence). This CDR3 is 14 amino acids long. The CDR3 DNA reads TGTGCCAGTAGTATAGGCAGGGTGGAGTATGGCTACACCTTC. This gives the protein CASSIGRVEYGYTF.

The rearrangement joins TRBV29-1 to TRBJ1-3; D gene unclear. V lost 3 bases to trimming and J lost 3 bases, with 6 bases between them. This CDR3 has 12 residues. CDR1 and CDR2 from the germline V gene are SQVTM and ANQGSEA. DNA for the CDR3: TGCAGCGTTGATAAGGGTGGAAACACCATATATTTT. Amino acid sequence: CSVDKGGNTIYF.

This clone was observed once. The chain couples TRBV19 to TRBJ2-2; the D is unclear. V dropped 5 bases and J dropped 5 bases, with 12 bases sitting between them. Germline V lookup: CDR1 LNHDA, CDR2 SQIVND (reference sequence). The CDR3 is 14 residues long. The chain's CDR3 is CASSVGTRTGELFF. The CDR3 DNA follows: TGTGCCAGTAGTGTGGGTACGCGGACCGGGGAGCTGTTTTTT.

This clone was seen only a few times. In nucleotides, the CDR3 is TGTGCCAGCAGCTTAACGGGTACCGGGGAGCTGTTTTTT. Translation gives CASSLTGTGELFF. This chain connects TRBV7-3 to TRBJ2-2, with unresolved D. CDR1 and CDR2 from the germline V gene are SGHTA and FQGTGA. V dropped 0 bases and J dropped 5 bases, with 4 bases sitting between them. The length of the CDR3 is 13 residues.